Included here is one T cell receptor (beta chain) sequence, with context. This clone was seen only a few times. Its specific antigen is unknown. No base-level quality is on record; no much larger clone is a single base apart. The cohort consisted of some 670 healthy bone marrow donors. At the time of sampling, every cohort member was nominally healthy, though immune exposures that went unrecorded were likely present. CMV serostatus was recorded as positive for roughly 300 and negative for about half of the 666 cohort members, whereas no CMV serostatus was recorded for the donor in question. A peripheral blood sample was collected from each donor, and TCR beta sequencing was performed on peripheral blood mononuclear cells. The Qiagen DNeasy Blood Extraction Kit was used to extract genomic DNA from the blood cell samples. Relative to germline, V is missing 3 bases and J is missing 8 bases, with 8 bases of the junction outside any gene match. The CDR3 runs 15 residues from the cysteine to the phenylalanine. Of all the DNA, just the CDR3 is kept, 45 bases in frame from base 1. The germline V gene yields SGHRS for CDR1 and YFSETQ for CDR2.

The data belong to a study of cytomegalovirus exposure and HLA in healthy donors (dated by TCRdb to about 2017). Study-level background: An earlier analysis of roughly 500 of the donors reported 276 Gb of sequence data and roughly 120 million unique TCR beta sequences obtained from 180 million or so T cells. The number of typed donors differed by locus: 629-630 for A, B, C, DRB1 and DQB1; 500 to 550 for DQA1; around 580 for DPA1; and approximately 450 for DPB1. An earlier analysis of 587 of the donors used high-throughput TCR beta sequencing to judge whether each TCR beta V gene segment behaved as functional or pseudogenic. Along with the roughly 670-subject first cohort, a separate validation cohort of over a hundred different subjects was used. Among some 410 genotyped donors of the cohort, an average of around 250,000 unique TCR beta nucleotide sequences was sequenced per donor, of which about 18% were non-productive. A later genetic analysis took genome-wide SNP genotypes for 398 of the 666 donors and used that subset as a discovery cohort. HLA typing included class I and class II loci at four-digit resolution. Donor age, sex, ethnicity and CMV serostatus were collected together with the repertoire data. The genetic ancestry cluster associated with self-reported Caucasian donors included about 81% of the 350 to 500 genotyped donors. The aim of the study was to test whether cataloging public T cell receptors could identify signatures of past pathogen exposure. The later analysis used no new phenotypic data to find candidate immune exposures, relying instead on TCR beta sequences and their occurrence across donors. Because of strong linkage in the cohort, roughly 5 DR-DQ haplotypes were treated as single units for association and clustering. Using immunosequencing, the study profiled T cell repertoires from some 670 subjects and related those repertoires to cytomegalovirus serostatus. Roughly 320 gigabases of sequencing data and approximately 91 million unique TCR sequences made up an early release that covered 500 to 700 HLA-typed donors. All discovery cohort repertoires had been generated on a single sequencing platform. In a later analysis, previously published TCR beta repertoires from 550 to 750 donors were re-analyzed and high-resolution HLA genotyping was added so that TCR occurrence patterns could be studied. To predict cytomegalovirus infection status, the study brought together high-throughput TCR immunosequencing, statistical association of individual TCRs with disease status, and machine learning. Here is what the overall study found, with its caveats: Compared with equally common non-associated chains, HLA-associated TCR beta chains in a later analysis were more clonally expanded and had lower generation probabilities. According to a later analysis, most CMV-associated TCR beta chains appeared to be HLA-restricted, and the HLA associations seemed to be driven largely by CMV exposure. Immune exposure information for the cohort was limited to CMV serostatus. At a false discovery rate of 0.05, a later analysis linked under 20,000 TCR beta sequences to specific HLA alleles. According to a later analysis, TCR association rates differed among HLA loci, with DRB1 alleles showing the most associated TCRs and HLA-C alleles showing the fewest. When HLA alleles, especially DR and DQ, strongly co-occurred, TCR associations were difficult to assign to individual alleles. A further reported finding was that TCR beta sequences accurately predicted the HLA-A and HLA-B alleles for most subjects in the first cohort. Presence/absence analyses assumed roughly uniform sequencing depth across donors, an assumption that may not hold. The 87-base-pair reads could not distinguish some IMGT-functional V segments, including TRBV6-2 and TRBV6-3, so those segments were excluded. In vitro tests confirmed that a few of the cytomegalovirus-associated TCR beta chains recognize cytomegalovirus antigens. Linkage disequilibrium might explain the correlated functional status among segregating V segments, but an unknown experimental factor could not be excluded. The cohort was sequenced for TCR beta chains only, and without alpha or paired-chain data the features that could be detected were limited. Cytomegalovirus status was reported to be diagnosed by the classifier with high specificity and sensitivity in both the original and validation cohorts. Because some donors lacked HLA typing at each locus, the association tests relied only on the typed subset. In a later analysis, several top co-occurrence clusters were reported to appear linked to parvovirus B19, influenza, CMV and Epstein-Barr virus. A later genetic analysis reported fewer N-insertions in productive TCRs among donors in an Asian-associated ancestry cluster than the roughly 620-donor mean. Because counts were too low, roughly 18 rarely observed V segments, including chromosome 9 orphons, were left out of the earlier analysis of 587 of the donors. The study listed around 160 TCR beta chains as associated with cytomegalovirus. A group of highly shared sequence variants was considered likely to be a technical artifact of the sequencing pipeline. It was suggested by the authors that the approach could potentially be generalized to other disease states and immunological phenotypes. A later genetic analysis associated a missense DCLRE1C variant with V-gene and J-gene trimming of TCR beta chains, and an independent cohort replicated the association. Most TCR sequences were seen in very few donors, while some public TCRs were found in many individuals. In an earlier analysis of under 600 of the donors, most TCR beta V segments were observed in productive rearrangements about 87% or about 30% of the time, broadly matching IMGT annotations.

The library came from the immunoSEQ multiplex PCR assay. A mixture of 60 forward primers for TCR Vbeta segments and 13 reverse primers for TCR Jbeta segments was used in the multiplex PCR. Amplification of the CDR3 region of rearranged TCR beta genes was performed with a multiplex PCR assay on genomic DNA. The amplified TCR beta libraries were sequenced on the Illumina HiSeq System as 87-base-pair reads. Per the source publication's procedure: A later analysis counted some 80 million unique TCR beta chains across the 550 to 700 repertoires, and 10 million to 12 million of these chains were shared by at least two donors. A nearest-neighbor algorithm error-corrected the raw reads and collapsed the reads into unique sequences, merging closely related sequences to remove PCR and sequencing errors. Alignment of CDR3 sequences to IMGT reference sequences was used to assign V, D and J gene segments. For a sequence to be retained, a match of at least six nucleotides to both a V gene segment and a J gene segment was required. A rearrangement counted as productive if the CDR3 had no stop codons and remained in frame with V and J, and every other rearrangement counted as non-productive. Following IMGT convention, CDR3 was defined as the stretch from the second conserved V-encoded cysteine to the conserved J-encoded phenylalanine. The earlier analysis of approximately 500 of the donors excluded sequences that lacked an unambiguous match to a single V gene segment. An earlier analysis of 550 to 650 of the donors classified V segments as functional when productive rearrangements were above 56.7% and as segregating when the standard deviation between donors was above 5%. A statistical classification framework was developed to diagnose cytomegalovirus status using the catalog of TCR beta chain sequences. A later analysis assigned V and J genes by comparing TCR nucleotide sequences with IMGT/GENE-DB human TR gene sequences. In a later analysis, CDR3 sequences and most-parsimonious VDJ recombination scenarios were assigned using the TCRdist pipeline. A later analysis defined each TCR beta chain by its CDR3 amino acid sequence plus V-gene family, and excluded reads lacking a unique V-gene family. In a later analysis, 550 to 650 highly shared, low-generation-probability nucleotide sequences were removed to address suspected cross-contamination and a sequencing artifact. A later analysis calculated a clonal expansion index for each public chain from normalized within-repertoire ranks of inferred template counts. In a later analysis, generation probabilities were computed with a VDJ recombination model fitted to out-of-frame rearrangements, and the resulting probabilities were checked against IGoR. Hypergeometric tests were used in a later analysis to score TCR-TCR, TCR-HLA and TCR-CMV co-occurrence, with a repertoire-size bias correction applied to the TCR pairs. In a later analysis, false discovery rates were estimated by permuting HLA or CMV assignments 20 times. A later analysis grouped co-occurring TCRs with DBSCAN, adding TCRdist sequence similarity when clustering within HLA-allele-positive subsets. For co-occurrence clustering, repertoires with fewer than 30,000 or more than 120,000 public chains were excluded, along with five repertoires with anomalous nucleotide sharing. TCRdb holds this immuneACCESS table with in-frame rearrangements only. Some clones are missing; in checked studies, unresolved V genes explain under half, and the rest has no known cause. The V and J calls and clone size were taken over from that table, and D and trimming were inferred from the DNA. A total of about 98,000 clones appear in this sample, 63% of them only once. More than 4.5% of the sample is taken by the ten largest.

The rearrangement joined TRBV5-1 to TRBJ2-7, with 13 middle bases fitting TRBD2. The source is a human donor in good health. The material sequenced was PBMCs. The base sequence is TGCGCCAGCAGCTCCCGGACTAGCGGGAGTCCGCAGCAGTACTTC. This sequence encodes CASSSRTSGSPQQYF.